The clone carrying this T cell receptor (beta chain) appeared a few times. Its antigen remains unknown. The PCR employed 60 Vbeta primers together with 13 Jbeta primers. The method was immunoSEQ multiplex PCR; TCRdb's version includes in-frame clones alone and lacks a portion of them. Among about 160,000 clones listed, roughly 82% were seen once. The data derive from a study of cytomegalovirus exposure and HLA in healthy donors. Germline V gives CDR1 SGHRS, CDR2 YFSETQ. V lost 0 bases and J 2 bases, leaving 5 bases between the germline ends. The CDR3 is made up of 13 amino acids. Study findings and constraints: Researchers left out some V segments, among them TRBV6-2 and TRBV6-3, as indistinguishable. Later on, analysis showed that most CMV-associated TCR beta chains appeared to be HLA-restricted. Rarity characterized most TCR sequences, yet some public TCRs appeared in many donors.

This sequence was found in a woman aged 25-40 years in good health and CMV-seronegative. Input material: PBMCs. V gene TRBV5-1 combines with J gene TRBJ2-5; D is ambiguous. The CDR3 spells CASSLGGQETQYF. CDR3 sequence (DNA): TGCGCCAGCAGCTTGGGCGGACAAGAGACCCAGTACTTC.